The present entry profiles one T cell receptor beta chain with its context. The entry originates in a study of CD8 T cells in Susac syndrome. Germline V gene data show CDR1 as LGHDT and CDR2 as YNNKEL (reference sequence). The CDR3 length is 14 residues. Trimming shortened V by 1 base and J by 7 bases, and 13 bases separated the two germline ends. RNA totalling about 0.45 to 1 ug underwent reverse transcription with random hexamers. MiXCR, applied by TCRdb to the immunoSEQ multiplex PCR reads, yields one record per CDR3 protein. The sample gives about 200,000 distinct CDR3 sequences, roughly 96% of which show up once; 0.1% is in the top ten.

The V and J genes are TRBV3-1 and TRBJ1-2, with D unresolved. The receptor was derived from a human donor in good health. The sample comprised CD4+ T cells from PBMCs. The CDR3 bases are TGTGCCAGCAGCCAAGGTGCTTATCAGTCTGGCTACACCTTC. Its translation is CASSQGAYQSGYTF.